This TCR beta chain was obtained from a study of Ad26.COV2.S vaccination and SARS-CoV-2 variants. Study-wide findings and caveats: Vaccine recipients showed a spike-specific TCR breadth that was higher than in placebo recipients.

Here immunoSEQ multiplex PCR was the method, and the copy in TCRdb shows in-frame clones only, minus some. The table lists about 390,000 clones, 80% to 90% of them singletons. There are 14 residues in the CDR3. Trimming took off 0 bases at V and 4 bases at J, with 9 bases between the two ends. Germline V lookup: CDR1 SGHRS, CDR2 YFSETQ. In the case of this clone: The antigen is not known.

The sample's treatment: roughly 19 received Ad26.COV2.S at low or high dose, single or two shots; five or six received placebo; per-sample allocation not given. Vaccine and placebo recipients were sampled on day 63 after the first injection. The TCR originated in a person between 18 and 65 years old who received the Ad26.COV2.S COVID-19 vaccine or a placebo. The chain employs TRBV5-1 and TRBJ2-3; D not certain. The source was peripheral blood, collected in a trial of Ad26.COV2.S vaccine versus placebo. In DNA form, the CDR3 reads TGCGCCAGCAGCTTGGGCTTTTCCCCAGATACGCAGTATTTT. Translating it yields CASSLGFSPDTQYF.